The 20 T cell receptor beta chains listed next were all sequenced from one sample in a study of CD8+ T cells in alopecia areata. Treatment indicated: oral pan-JAK inhibitor, 5-10 mg twice daily. Following extraction, RNA underwent reverse transcription to cDNA, which served as the sequencing template. The repertoire was sequenced with immunoSEQ multiplex PCR; TCRdb's copy has only in-frame clones and lacks some. The profile shows more than 150,000 clones, 45% to 75% of them singletons. This material consisted of CD4+ T cells sorted from blood, taken at week 4, from a patient treated with tofacitinib. The receptors stem from a human donor with alopecia areata.

The chain links TRBV7-9 to TRBJ1-1, with a possible D match to TRBD1 (5 bases). This CDR3 contains 13 residues. The germline gives CDR1 SEHNR, CDR2 FQNEAQ (reference sequence). The V end was cut by 0 bases, the J end by 3 bases, with 5 bases between. The CDR3 spells CASSLAGDTEAFF. CDR3 in DNA: TGTGCCAGCAGCTTAGCGGGGGACACTGAAGCTTTCTTT.

This chain links TRBV27 with TRBJ2-5; no clear D gene. CDR1 MNHEY and CDR2 SMNVEV come from the germline V gene (reference sequence). The CDR3 runs 13 residues. V was trimmed by 2 bases and J by 5 bases, leaving 9 bases between them. The CDR3 reads CASSLNIVETQYF. CDR3 in DNA: TGTGCCAGCAGTTTAAACATCGTGGAGACCCAGTACTTC.

V is TRBV10-3 and J is TRBJ1-1; D is perhaps TRBD1 (6 bases). The CDR3 runs to 15 residues. CDR1 is ENHRY, CDR2 SYGVKD, per germline. The ends were cut back, 4 bases at V and 3 bases at J, with 15 bases in the middle. The CDR3 spells CAISASTGTHTEAFF. CDR3 nucleotides: TGTGCCATCAGTGCGTCTACAGGGACGCACACTGAAGCTTTCTTT.

The chain has TRBV9 and TRBJ2-6, with unresolved D. This CDR3 is built from 17 residues. Per the germline V gene, CDR1 is SGDLS and CDR2 is YYNGEE. The V and J ends lost 0 bases and 0 bases respectively, with 10 bases between them. Here the CDR3 reads CASSVVDGSSGANVLTF. The CDR3 nucleotides read TGTGCCAGCAGCGTAGTCGACGGTAGCTCTGGGGCCAACGTCCTGACTTTC.

This clone was recorded a few times. The chain has TRBV2 and TRBJ2-5; D remains ambiguous. This CDR3 has 14 amino acids. Germline assignment: CDR1 SNHLY and CDR2 FYNNEI. The V end was cut by 6 bases, the J end by 5 bases, with 16 bases between. For the CDR3, the DNA is TGTGCCAGCAGCGGGCAACTAAACCGGGAGACCCAGTACTTC. Protein product: CASSGQLNRETQYF.

This clone was found a few times. The V gene is TRBV30, the J gene TRBJ1-1, with D unclear. V shed 0 bases and J shed 11 bases, with 19 bases lying between them. Germline V CDR1 and CDR2: GTSNPN, SVGIG (reference sequence). The CDR3 extends over 14 amino acids. The CDR3 DNA follows: TGTGCCTGGAGTGTAATATACGACCCTCGCTGGGCTTTCTTT. It yields the protein CAWSVIYDPRWAFF.

In its sample, this clone was seen a few times. The chain employs TRBV27 and TRBJ2-7; no clear D gene. Trimming took off 2 bases at V and 10 bases at J, with 15 bases between the two ends. Germline values: CDR1 MNHEY, CDR2 SMNVEV (reference sequence). The CDR3 is made up of 13 amino acids. The CDR3 reads CASSLSSRVEQYF. CDR3 nucleotides: TGTGCCAGCAGTTTAAGTAGTAGGGTCGAACAGTACTTC.

The chain has TRBV29-1 and TRBJ2-1; D unclear. The CDR3 covers 14 residues. Trimming left V 8 bases short and J 7 bases short, with 21 bases between. CDR1 is SQVTM, CDR2 ANQGSEA, per germline. The DNA of the CDR3 is TGCAGCTCCGGGCGGCCCCATAGTGTGAATGAGCAGTTCTTC. Its protein product is CSSGRPHSVNEQFF.

This sequence joins TRBV30 and TRBJ2-5; D is perhaps TRBD1 (5 bases). The CDR3 has 14 residues. The germline CDR1 and CDR2 sequences are GTSNPN and SVGIG (reference sequence). V dropped 1 base and J dropped 7 bases, with 16 bases sitting between them. The chain's CDR3 is CAWSAQGSGVTQYF. In DNA, the CDR3 is TGTGCCTGGAGTGCCCAGGGATCGGGCGTGACCCAGTACTTC.

The chain has TRBV6-6 and TRBJ2-3, with D maybe TRBD2 (5 bases). CDR1 is MNHNY, CDR2 SVGAGI, per germline (reference sequence). This CDR3 has 13 amino acids. The V and J ends lost 8 bases and 1 base respectively, with 10 bases between them. CDR3 loop: CASRESGTDTQYF. Written as DNA, the CDR3 is TGTGCCAGCCGGGAAAGCGGCACAGATACGCAGTATTTT.

The chain is built from TRBV30 and TRBJ1-1; 8 bases line up with TRBD1. This CDR3 spans 14 amino acids. The germline gives CDR1 GTSNPN, CDR2 SVGIG (reference sequence). J was trimmed by 2 bases and V by 5 bases; bases with no gene match: 7. CDR3 in DNA: TGTGCCTGGCAACTGGGACAGGCCAACACTGAAGCTTTCTTT. The encoded protein is CAWQLGQANTEAFF.

The chain joins TRBV29-1 to TRBJ1-2, with D possibly matching TRBD1 (5 bases). Germline values: CDR1 SQVTM, CDR2 ANQGSEA. The CDR3 is 13 residues long. The V gene lost 0 bases and the J gene lost 5 bases, with 10 bases spanning the gap. The CDR3 sequence is CSVEDIPGYGYTF. Here the CDR3 DNA reads TGCAGCGTTGAAGACATCCCAGGGTATGGCTACACCTTC.

The V and J genes are TRBV7-9 and TRBJ1-2; D perhaps matches TRBD1 (6 bases). The germline V gene encodes CDR1 SEHNR and CDR2 FQNEAQ (reference sequence). This CDR3 has 13 residues. The V end was cut by 4 bases, the J end by 4 bases, with 10 bases between. The CDR3 sequence is CASSSGGGYGYTF. The DNA of the CDR3 is TGTGCCAGCAGCTCGGGAGGGGGCTATGGCTACACCTTC.

This clone was detected only once. Distinct nucleotide sequences in the sample also encode this CDR3. The chain is built from TRBV29-1 and TRBJ2-3; D gene unclear. This CDR3 contains 10 residues. Germline lookup yields CDR1 SQVTM and CDR2 ANQGSEA. Trimming pared 7 bases from V and 2 bases from J, leaving 4 bases between. In nucleotides, the CDR3 is TGCAGCGCCTCCACAGATACGCAGTATTTT. It is translated as CSASTDTQYF.

This clone was picked up a small number of times. J is TRBJ2-7 and V is TRBV19; tentatively, D is TRBD2 (5 bases). With 10 bases removed from V and 6 bases from J, the gap between germline ends came to 22 bases. This CDR3 contains 14 residues. Germline V lookup: CDR1 LNHDA, CDR2 SQIVND (reference sequence). The CDR3 here is CATTAGGRGGEQYF. The CDR3 DNA follows: TGTGCCACCACTGCGGGCGGCCGAGGTGGCGAGCAGTACTTC.

This clone was counted at least ten times. V gene TRBV7-8 combines with J gene TRBJ1-5; D is uncertain. V lost 6 bases to trimming and J lost 10 bases, with 16 bases between them. This CDR3 has 13 residues. The germline CDR1 and CDR2 sequences are SGHVS and FQNEAQ. Here the CDR3 reads CASSRTFDEPQHF. CDR3 coding DNA: TGTGCCAGCAGTAGGACCTTCGACGAACCCCAGCATTTT.

This clone has only a few counts. The chain links TRBV10-3 to TRBJ2-1; possible D gene TRBD1, 6 bases. CDR1 and CDR2 from the germline V gene are ENHRY and SYGVKD. This CDR3 has 12 amino acids. With 10 bases removed from V and 6 bases from J, the gap between germline ends came to 13 bases. CDR3 amino acids: CATSDSLNEQFF. In DNA form, the CDR3 reads TGTGCCACCTCGGACAGTCTCAATGAGCAGTTCTTC.

The V call is TRBV7-9, the J call TRBJ2-1, with TRBD1 identical over 8 bases. Per the germline V gene, CDR1 is SEHNR and CDR2 is FQNEAQ (reference sequence). The CDR3 length is 15 residues. Trimming removed 7 bases from V and 4 bases from J; junction bases left unmatched: 9. CDR3 nucleotide sequence: TGTGCCAGCAACCAGAGGACAGGGTTGTACAATGAGCAGTTCTTC. Its translation is CASNQRTGLYNEQFF.

The chain is built from TRBV4-2 and TRBJ1-5; D not certain. This CDR3 has 15 amino acids. V was cut by 0 bases and J by 3 bases, with 9 bases left in between. Germline assignment: CDR1 LGHNA and CDR2 YNFKEQ. CDR3 sequence reads: CASSQDRKDNQPQHF. CDR3 bases: TGTGCCAGCAGCCAAGATAGGAAGGACAATCAGCCCCAGCATTTT.

There are a few counts of this clone. The chain combines TRBV18 with TRBJ1-2; no reliable D call. V was cut by 6 bases and J by 3 bases, with 8 bases left in between. The CDR3 totals 12 residues. Germline assignment: CDR1 KGHSH and CDR2 LQKENI. The CDR3 DNA reads as TGTGCCAGCTCGGACGGCGACTATGGCTACACCTTC. Protein sequence: CASSDGDYGYTF.